This entry lists 19 T cell receptor beta chains sequenced from one sample in a study of vaccination and CD4 T cells after COVID-19. One entry per CDR3 protein results from TCRdb running MiXCR on the PCR reads. This table has around 26,000 distinct CDR3 sequences, around 53% appearing once. As to time point: late sampling 161 to 241 days after vaccination in a few convalescent patients. The material sequenced was CD4+ T cells from blood, taken about 7 months after SARS-CoV-2 vaccination. The source is a human donor who had recovered from COVID-19.

This clonotype was counted a single time. The V call is TRBV7-6, the J call TRBJ1-1; D possibly corresponds to TRBD1 (5 bases). CDR3 length equals 14 residues. V was shortened by 4 bases and J by 3 bases, with 12 bases between the two germline ends. Looked up from germline, CDR1 is SGHVS and CDR2 is FNYEAQ. CDR3 sequence (DNA): TGTGCCAGCAGCTCACTCGCGGGGGACACTGAAGCTTTCTTT. Protein sequence: CASSSLAGDTEAFF.

V gene TRBV7-2 combines with J gene TRBJ2-5; TRBD2 agrees at 7 bases. Germline V gene sequence: CDR1 SGHTA, CDR2 FQGNSA. The trim removed 3 bases at V and 5 bases at J, leaving 6 bases unmatched. The CDR3 spans 14 residues. The CDR3, as DNA: TGTGCCAGCAGCTTTTCTAGCGGCAGGGAGACCCAGTACTTC. Translated: CASSFSSGRETQYF. Together with reference TRBV7-2 and TRBJ2-5, the CDR3 gives the full variable domain: GAGVSQSPSNKVTEKGKDVELRCDPISGHTALYWYRQSLGQGLEFLIYFQGNSAPDKSGLPSDRFSAERTGGSVSTLTIQRTQQEDSAVYLCASSFSSGRETQYFGPGTRLLVL.

A few counts support this clonotype. The chain recombines TRBV24-1 with TRBJ2-7; the match to TRBD2 covers 8 bases. V shed 3 bases and J 6 bases; nucleotides not matched to a gene: 12. This CDR3 has 16 residues. Germline assignment: CDR1 KGHDR and CDR2 SFDVKD. CDR3 nucleotide sequence: TGTGCCACCAGTGATCGATCCGGGACTAGTTACAGCGAGCAGTACTTC. It translates to CATSDRSGTSYSEQYF.

This sequence joins TRBV12-3 or TRBV12-4 and TRBJ1-2; 9 positions match TRBD1. CDR3 length: 13 residues. J was trimmed by 8 bases and V by 5 bases; bases with no gene match: 6. The CDR3: CASSGDRAGGYTF. The CDR3 DNA reads TGTGCCAGCAGTGGGGACAGGGCCGGCGGCTACACCTTC.

V is TRBV7-8 and J is TRBJ1-1; D ambiguous. This CDR3 has 13 amino acids. The V gene's germline CDR1 is SGHVS and CDR2 FQNEAQ. Trimming stripped 5 bases from V and 3 bases from J, with 10 bases between. CDR3 sequence: CASSPPDDTEAFF. In DNA, the CDR3 is TGTGCCAGCAGCCCTCCCGATGACACTGAAGCTTTCTTT.

The chain employs TRBV6-4 and TRBJ1-2; a possible D gene is TRBD1 (6 bases). The CDR3 contains 13 residues. V was trimmed by 4 bases and J by 7 bases, leaving 13 bases between them. CDR1 and CDR2 from the germline V gene are MRHNA and SNTAGT. The CDR3 protein is CASSATGLGGYTF. The CDR3 DNA is TGTGCCAGCAGTGCAACAGGGCTTGGTGGCTACACCTTC.

V usage is TRBV20-1 and J usage is TRBJ1-1, with a possible D match to TRBD1 (5 bases). The CDR3 has 14 amino acids. Trimming cost V 1 base and J 0 bases, with 9 bases left between them. CDR1 is DFQATT and CDR2 is SNEGSKA in the germline V gene (reference sequence). CDR3 region: CSARGGSLNTEAFF. CDR3 nucleotides: TGCAGTGCTAGAGGGGGCAGCTTGAACACTGAAGCTTTCTTT.

The V and J genes are TRBV2 and TRBJ2-7; maybe TRBD1 (5 bases). V lost 7 bases and J 4 bases, leaving 8 bases between the germline ends. Per germline, CDR1 SNHLY and CDR2 FYNNEI. The CDR3 runs to 11 residues. The DNA of the CDR3 is TGTGCCAGCATCGACAGTTACGAGCAGTACTTC. Protein: CASIDSYEQYF.

V gene TRBV7-9 combines with J gene TRBJ2-5; maybe TRBD1 (5 bases). CDR1 and CDR2 (germline): SEHNR, FQNEAQ (reference sequence). The germline V and J ends were trimmed by 4 bases and 2 bases, with 11 bases remaining between them. This CDR3 has 14 residues. DNA of the CDR3: TGTGCCAGCAGCTATCGACAGCCACAAGAGACCCAGTACTTC. Translating gives CASSYRQPQETQYF.

The sample holds a few counts of this clonotype. The chain employs TRBV19 and TRBJ2-7; 9 bases are a match to TRBD1. With 4 bases clipped from V and 0 bases from J, the junction kept 4 bases outside the gene matches. Germline CDR1 and CDR2: LNHDA and SQIVND (reference sequence). This CDR3 comprises 15 residues. CDR3 coding DNA: TGTGCCAGTAGTACGGCGACAGGGGGCTCCTACGAGCAGTACTTC. Its protein is CASSTATGGSYEQYF.

The rearrangement uses TRBV5-4 and TRBJ2-3, with D uncertain. The germline gives CDR1 SGHNT, CDR2 YYREEE (reference sequence). V was clipped by 3 bases and J by 6 bases, with 11 bases between them. The CDR3 is 13 amino acids. CDR3 DNA sequence: TGTGCCAGCAGCTCAAAGGCCGGGGATACGCAGTATTTT. Translation: CASSSKAGDTQYF.

V is TRBV15 and J is TRBJ2-4; TRBD1 or TRBD2 may be the D gene (5 bases each). V was trimmed by 1 base and J by 9 bases, leaving 25 bases between them. From germline, CDR1 is LNHNV and CDR2 YYDKDF (reference sequence). The CDR3 has 18 amino acids. The CDR3 coding sequence is TGTGCCACCAGCAGAGGGATACGACAGTTGGGGGAAGGGAGCATTCAGTACTTC. Its protein is CATSRGIRQLGEGSIQYF.

This clonotype was found a few times. The V call is TRBV7-2, the J call TRBJ2-3; no clear D gene. Per the germline V gene, CDR1 is SGHTA and CDR2 is FQGNSA. CDR3 length equals 11 residues. V lost 3 bases and J 4 bases, leaving 2 bases between the germline ends. In nucleotides, the CDR3 is TGTGCCAGCAGCTTGTCAGATACGCAGTATTTT. Translated, it gives CASSLSDTQYF.

There are a few counts of this clonotype. V usage is TRBV7-2 and J usage is TRBJ2-1, with 7 nucleotides matching TRBD1. Germline trimming cut 6 bases from V and 3 bases from J; bases unmatched to any gene: 8. The CDR3 sequence is 15 residues long. In germline, CDR1 is SGHTA, CDR2 FQGNSA. CDR3 protein: CASRYRGISYNEQFF. The CDR3 DNA is TGTGCCAGCAGGTACAGGGGAATCAGCTACAATGAGCAGTTCTTC. Drawing the rest from reference TRBV7-2 and TRBJ2-1, the complete variable domain is GAGVSQSPSNKVTEKGKDVELRCDPISGHTALYWYRQSLGQGLEFLIYFQGNSAPDKSGLPSDRFSAERTGGSVSTLTIQRTQQEDSAVYLCASRYRGISYNEQFFGPGTRLTVL.

The gene calls are TRBV19 and TRBJ1-5; the D gene is possibly TRBD1 (6 bases). V dropped 5 bases and J dropped 3 bases, with 14 bases sitting between them. This CDR3 is built from 15 residues. The germline V gene encodes CDR1 LNHDA and CDR2 SQIVND (reference sequence). CDR3 protein: CASSLQGLYNQPQHF. Written as DNA, the CDR3 is TGTGCCAGTAGTTTACAGGGATTGTACAATCAGCCCCAGCATTTT.

This clonotype was observed a few times. The gene calls are TRBV7-2 and TRBJ1-2; possible D gene TRBD1, 6 bases. V was trimmed by 3 bases and J by 8 bases, leaving 16 bases between them. Germline assignment: CDR1 SGHTA and CDR2 FQGNSA. The CDR3 consists of 14 residues. The CDR3 DNA reads TGTGCCAGCAGCTTCACGTTCCAGGGGAGAGGCTACACCTTC. Translating it yields CASSFTFQGRGYTF.

The chain is built from TRBV4-1 and TRBJ1-2, with D possibly TRBD1 on 6 matching bases. CDR3 length equals 16 residues. Germline CDR1 MGHRA, CDR2 YSYEKL. The ends were cut back, 1 base at V and 7 bases at J, with 19 bases in the middle. The CDR3 loop is CASSQGPRGQASGYTF. In DNA form, the CDR3 reads TGCGCCAGCAGCCAAGGTCCTCGGGGGCAGGCCTCTGGCTACACCTTC.

This clonotype has more than one count but fewer than ten. This sequence joins TRBV20-1 and TRBJ2-3; 11 nucleotides align to TRBD2. In germline, CDR1 is DFQATT, CDR2 SNEGSKA (reference sequence). The J segment lost 3 bases and the V segment lost 0 bases, leaving 2 bases of the junction unmatched. CDR3 length equals 15 residues. The chain's CDR3 is CSARDSGRETDTQYF. The CDR3, as DNA: TGCAGTGCTAGAGATAGCGGGAGGGAGACAGATACGCAGTATTTT.

The rearrangement links TRBV12-3 or TRBV12-4 to TRBJ1-1; 9 bases are a match to TRBD1. The ends lost 6 bases at V and 3 bases at J; junction bases unmatched: 8. The CDR3 runs 15 residues. CDR3: CASRPDRGRYTEAFF. The DNA for the CDR3 is TGTGCCAGCAGGCCGGACAGGGGACGGTACACTGAAGCTTTCTTT.